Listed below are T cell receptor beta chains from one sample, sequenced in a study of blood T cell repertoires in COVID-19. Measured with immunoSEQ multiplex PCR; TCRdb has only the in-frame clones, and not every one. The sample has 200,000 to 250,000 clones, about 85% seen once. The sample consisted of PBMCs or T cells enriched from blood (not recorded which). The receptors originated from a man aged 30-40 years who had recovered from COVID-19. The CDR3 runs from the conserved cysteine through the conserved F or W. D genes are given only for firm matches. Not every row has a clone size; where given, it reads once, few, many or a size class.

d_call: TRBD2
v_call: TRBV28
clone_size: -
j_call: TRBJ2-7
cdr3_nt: TGTGCCACCTACGGGGGGACCTCCTACGAGCAGTACTTC
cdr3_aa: CATYGGTSYEQYF

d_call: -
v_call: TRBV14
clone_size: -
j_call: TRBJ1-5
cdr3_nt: TGTGCCAGCAGCCTGGGAGAGCAGCCCCAGCATTTT
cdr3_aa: CASSLGEQPQHF

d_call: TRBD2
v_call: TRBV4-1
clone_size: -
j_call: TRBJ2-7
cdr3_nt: TGCGCCAGCAGCCAAGACCCCCGGACTAGCGGGATCTACGAGCAGTACTTC
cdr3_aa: CASSQDPRTSGIYEQYF

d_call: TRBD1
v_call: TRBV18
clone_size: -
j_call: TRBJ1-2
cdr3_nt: TGTGCCAGCTCACTCAAACAGCCAGACAGGGGGAACGGCTACACCTTC
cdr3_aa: CASSLKQPDRGNGYTF

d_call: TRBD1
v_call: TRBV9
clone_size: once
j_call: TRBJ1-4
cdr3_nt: TGTGCCAGCAGCGTAGCTTCGGGACAGGGTAGGGAAAAACTGTTTTTT
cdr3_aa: CASSVASGQGREKLFF

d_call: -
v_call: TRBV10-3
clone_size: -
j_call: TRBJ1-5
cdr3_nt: TGTGCCATCAGTGAGTTACAGCACAATCAGCCCCAGCATTTT
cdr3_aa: CAISELQHNQPQHF

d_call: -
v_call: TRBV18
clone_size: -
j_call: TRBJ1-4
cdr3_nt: TGTGCCAGCTCACCACGCCAGGCTTTTAATGAAAAACTGTTTTTT
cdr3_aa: CASSPRQAFNEKLFF

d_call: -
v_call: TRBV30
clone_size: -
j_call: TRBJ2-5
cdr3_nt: TGTGCCTGGAGTAGAATCAGCGGCCAAGAGACCCAGTACTTC
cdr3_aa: CAWSRISGQETQYF

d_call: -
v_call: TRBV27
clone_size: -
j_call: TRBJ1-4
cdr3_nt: TGTGCCAGCAGTTTATCCGGACAGATCTCTTTCCTTCCGAATGAAAAACTGTTTTTT
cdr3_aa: CASSLSGQISFLPNEKLFF

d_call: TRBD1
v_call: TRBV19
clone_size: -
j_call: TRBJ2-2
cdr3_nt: TGTGCCAGCCGGACAGGGGCGGTCGGGGAGCTGTTTTTT
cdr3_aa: CASRTGAVGELFF

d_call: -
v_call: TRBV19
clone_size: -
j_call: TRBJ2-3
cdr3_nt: TGTGCCAGTAGTATAAGCGGGCGAACTAGCACAGATACGCAGTATTTT
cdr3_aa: CASSISGRTSTDTQYF

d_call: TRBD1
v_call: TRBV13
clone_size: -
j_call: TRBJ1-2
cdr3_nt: TGTGCCAGCAGCGCGGGACAGGGGGTTTGGGGCTACACCTTC
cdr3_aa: CASSAGQGVWGYTF

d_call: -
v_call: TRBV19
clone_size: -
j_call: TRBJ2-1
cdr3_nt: TGTGCCAGTAGTATAGGATTAGCTTTACTAGCAGTCTCCTACAATGAGCAGTTCTTC
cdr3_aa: CASSIGLALLAVSYNEQFF

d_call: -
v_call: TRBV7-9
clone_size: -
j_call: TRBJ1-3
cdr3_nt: TGTGCCAGCAGCTTTGGCACCTCTGGAAACACCATATATTTT
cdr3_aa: CASSFGTSGNTIYF

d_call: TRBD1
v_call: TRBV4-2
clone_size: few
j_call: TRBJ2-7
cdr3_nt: TGTGCCAGCAGCCCAGGGACAGGGAGTATCTCCGAGCAGTACTTC
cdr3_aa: CASSPGTGSISEQYF

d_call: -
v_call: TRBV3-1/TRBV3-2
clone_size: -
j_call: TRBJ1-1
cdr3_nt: TGTGCCAGCAGCCAGGGGGGCACTGAAGCTTTCTTT
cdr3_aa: CASSQGGTEAFF

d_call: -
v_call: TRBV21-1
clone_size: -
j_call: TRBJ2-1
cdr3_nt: TGTGCCAGCAGCAAAGTGAACTACTGGTGGAATGAGCAGTTCTTC
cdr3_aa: CASSKVNYWWNEQFF

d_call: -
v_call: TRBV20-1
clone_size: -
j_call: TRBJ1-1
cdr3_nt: TGCAGTGTGCCAGCGAGGACTGAAGCTTTCTTT
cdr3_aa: CSVPARTEAFF